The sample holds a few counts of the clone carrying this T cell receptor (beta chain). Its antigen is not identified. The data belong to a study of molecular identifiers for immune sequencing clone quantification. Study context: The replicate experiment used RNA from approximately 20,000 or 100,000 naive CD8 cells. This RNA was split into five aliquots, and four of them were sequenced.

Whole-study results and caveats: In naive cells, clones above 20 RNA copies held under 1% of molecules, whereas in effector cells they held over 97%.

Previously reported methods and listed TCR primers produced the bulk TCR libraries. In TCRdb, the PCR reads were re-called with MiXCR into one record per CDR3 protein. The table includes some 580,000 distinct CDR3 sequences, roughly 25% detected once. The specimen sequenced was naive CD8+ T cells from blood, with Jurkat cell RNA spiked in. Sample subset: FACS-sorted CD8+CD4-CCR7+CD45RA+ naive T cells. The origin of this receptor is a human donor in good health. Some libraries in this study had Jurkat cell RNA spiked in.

DNA for the CDR3: TGCGCCAGCAGCCAAGAGGAGGGGGCATTAAATGGCTACACCTTC. Its protein is CASSQEEGALNGYTF. The chain combines TRBV4-1 with TRBJ1-2; 7 bases map to TRBD1. This CDR3 spans 15 amino acids. CDR1 and CDR2 (germline): MGHRA, YSYEKL. V lost 0 bases, J lost 6 bases, and 7 bases stayed unmatched.